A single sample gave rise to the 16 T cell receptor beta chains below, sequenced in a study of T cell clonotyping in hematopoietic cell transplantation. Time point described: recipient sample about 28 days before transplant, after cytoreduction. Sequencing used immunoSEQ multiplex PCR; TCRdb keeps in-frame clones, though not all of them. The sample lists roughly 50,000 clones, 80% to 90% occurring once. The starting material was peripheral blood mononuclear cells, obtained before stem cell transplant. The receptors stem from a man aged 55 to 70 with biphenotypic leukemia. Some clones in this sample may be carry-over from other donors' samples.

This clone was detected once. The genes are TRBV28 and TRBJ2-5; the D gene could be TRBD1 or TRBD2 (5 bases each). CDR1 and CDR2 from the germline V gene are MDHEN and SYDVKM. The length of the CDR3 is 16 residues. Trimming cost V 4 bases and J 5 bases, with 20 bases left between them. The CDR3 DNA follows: TGTGCCAGCAGTTCTCCCTTGGGGGATAGGCTGGAGACCCAGTACTTC. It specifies CASSSPLGDRLETQYF.

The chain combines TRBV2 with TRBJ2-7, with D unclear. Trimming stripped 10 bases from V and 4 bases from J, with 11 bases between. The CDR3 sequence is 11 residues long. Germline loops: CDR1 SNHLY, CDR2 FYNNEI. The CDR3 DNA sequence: TGTGCCACGGACGCGGTTTACGAGCAGTACTTC. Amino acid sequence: CATDAVYEQYF.

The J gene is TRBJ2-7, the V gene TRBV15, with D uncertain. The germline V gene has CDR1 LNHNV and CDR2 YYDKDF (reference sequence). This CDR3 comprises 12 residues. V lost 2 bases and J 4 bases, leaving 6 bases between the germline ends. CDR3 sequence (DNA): TGTGCCACCAGCAGACATTTTTACGAGCAGTACTTC. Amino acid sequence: CATSRHFYEQYF.

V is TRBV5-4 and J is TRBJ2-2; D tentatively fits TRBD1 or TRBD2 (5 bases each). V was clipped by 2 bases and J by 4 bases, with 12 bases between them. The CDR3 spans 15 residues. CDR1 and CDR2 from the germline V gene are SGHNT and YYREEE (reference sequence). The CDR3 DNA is TGTGCCAGCAGCTTTGGGACGATCGGCACCGGGGAGCTGTTTTTT. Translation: CASSFGTIGTGELFF.

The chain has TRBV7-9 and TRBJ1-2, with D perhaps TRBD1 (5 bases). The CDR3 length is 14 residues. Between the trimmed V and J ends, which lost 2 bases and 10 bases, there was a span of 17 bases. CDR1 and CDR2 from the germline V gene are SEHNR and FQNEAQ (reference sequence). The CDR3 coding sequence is TGTGCCAGCAGCTTATTGCAGGACACTCTGACCTACACCTTC. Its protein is CASSLLQDTLTYTF.

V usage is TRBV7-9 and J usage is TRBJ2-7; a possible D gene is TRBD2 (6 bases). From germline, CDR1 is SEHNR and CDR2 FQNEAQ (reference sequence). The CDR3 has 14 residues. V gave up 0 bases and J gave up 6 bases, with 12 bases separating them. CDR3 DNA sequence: TGTGCCAGCAGCTTAGCCGGCCTGGGGGGCGAGCAGTACTTC. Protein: CASSLAGLGGEQYF.

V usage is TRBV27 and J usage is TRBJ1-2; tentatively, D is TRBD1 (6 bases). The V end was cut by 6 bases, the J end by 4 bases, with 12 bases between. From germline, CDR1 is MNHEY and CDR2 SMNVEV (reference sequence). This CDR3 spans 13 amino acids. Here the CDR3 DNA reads TGTGCCAGCAGAGCACAGGGTATCTATGGCTACACCTTC. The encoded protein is CASRAQGIYGYTF.

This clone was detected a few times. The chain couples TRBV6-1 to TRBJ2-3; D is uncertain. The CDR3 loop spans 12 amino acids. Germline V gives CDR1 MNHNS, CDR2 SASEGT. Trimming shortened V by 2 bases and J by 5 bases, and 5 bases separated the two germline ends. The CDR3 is CASSELGDTQYF. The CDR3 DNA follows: TGTGCCAGCAGTGAATTGGGAGATACGCAGTATTTT.

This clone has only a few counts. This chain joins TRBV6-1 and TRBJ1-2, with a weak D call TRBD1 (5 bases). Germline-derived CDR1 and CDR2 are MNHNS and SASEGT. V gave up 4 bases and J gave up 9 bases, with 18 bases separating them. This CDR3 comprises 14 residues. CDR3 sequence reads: CASSVGVDYDSYTF. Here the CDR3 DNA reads TGTGCCAGCAGTGTAGGGGTAGACTACGATAGCTACACCTTC.

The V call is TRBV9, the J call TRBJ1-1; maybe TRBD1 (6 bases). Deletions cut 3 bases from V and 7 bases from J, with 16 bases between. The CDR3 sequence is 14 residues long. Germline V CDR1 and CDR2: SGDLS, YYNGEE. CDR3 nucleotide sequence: TGTGCCAGCAGCGCCGGGGGGGGCGCAGATGAAGCTTTCTTT. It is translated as CASSAGGGADEAFF.

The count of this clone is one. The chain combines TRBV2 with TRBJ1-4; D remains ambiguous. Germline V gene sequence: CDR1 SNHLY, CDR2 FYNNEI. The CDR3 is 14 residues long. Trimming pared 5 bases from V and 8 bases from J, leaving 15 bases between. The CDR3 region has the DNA TGTGCCAGCAGTAGGACGGCCGGTGGGGAAAAACTGTTTTTT. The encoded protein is CASSRTAGGEKLFF.

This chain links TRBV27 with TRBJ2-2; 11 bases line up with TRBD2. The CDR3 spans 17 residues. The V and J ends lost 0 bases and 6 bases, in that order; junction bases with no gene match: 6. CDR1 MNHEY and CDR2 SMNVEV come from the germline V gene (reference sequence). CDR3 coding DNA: TGTGCCAGCAGTTTATCGTACGGACTAGCGGGCGCCGGGGAGCTGTTTTTT. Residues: CASSLSYGLAGAGELFF.

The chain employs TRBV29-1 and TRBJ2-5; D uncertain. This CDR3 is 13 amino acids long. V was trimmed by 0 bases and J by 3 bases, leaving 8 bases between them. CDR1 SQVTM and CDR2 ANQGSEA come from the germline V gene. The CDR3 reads CSVEDRIKETQYF. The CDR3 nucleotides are TGCAGCGTTGAAGACAGGATTAAAGAGACCCAGTACTTC.

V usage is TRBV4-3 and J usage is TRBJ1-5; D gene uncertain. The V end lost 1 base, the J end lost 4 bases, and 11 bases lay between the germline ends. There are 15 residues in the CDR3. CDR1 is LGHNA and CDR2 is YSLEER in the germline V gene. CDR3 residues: CASSQARALNQPQHF. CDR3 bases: TGCGCCAGCAGCCAAGCCCGGGCCCTTAATCAGCCCCAGCATTTT.

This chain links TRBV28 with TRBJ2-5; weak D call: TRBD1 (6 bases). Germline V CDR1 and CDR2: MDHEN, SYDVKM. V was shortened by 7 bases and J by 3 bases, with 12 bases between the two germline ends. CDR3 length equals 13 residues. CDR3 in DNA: TGTGCCAGCAACCCAGGGGATGAAGAGACCCAGTACTTC. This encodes CASNPGDEETQYF.

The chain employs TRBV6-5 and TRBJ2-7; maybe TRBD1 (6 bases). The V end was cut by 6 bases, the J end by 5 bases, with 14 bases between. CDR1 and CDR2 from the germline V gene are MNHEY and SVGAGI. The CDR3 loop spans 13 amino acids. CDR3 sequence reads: CASRGTGYHEQYF. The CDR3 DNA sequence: TGTGCCAGCAGGGGAACAGGGTACCACGAGCAGTACTTC.